The 23 T cell receptor beta chains given below trace back to one sample, sequenced in a study of radiation and T cells in renal cell carcinoma (dated by TCRdb to about 2020). The sample's time point label is to be understood as: baseline pretreatment blood. In the paper's terms, the treatment or condition label means: 15 Gy SBRT to primary tumor, nephrectomy 4 weeks later. The protocol used for the library was the immunoSEQ multiplex PCR assay. Imported from immuneACCESS, the table was reduced by TCRdb to in-frame sequences with V and J called. These copies leave out some clones; in studies compared against another copy, an unresolved V gene accounts for under half, and the cause of the remainder is not known. The sample includes about 150,000 clones, with 88% observed a single time. The ten largest make up 3.5% to 5% of the sample. This specimen was blood, taken from a patient whose treatment included radiotherapy and nephrectomy. These receptor sequences come from a woman between 65 and 79 years old with renal cell carcinoma.

The gene calls are TRBV2 and TRBJ1-5; maybe TRBD1 (5 bases). CDR3 length: 15 amino acids. The germline V gene has CDR1 SNHLY and CDR2 FYNNEI. V was pared by 6 bases and J by 0 bases, with 12 bases between. The CDR3 DNA reads TGTGCCAGCAGAAGGGACTTTCTTAGCAATCAGCCCCAGCATTTT. Translated, it gives CASRRDFLSNQPQHF.

The chain is built from TRBV18 and TRBJ1-4; D ambiguous. Trimming cost V 1 base and J 5 bases, with 11 bases left between them. The CDR3 is 15 residues long. Germline V gene lookup returns CDR1 KGHSH and CDR2 LQKENI. In DNA, the CDR3 is TGTGCCAGCTCACCACTGCCCTTCTTAAATGAAAAACTGTTTTTT. Its translation is CASSPLPFLNEKLFF.

In this sample, this clone turned up a few times. This chain links TRBV27 with TRBJ1-5; 8 bases are a match to TRBD1. Germline assignment: CDR1 MNHEY and CDR2 SMNVEV (reference sequence). After removal of 5 bases from V and 0 bases from J, the junction contained 6 bases not matched to a gene. The CDR3 consists of 16 residues. CDR3 DNA sequence: TGTGCCAGCAGTCCACGGACAGGGTATAGCAATCAGCCCCAGCATTTT. This gives the protein CASSPRTGYSNQPQHF.

The V and J genes are TRBV27 and TRBJ2-5, with D possibly being TRBD1 (5 bases). Germline V lookup: CDR1 MNHEY, CDR2 SMNVEV (reference sequence). The CDR3 is 13 residues long. This CDR3 reads CVYRKTEQETQYF. The CDR3 DNA reads as TGTGTCTACCGAAAGACAGAACAAGAGACCCAGTACTTC.

The chain has TRBV6-6 and TRBJ1-5; no firm D call. The CDR3 consists of 12 residues. CDR1 is MNHNY, CDR2 SVGAGI, per germline (reference sequence). V lost 8 bases and J 7 bases, leaving 12 bases between the germline ends. The CDR3 spells CASGDMRQPQHF. The CDR3 nucleotides read TGTGCCAGCGGAGACATGCGGCAGCCCCAGCATTTT.

The rearrangement uses TRBV5-1 and TRBJ1-4; 7 bases are a match to TRBD1. With 2 bases clipped from V and 7 bases from J, the junction kept 8 bases outside the gene matches. CDR1 is SGHRS and CDR2 is YFSETQ in the germline V gene. The CDR3 loop spans 15 amino acids. The DNA of the CDR3 is TGCGCCAGCAGCTTATCCGGGACAGCAGTTGAAAAACTGTTTTTT. This gives the protein CASSLSGTAVEKLFF.

The chain uses TRBV6-5 and TRBJ2-7; 10 bases map to TRBD2. V dropped 2 bases and J dropped 7; count of bases not matched to a gene: 8. The CDR3 has 15 amino acids. Germline CDR1 reads MNHEY; CDR2 reads SVGAGI. The CDR3 DNA sequence: TGTGCCAGCAGTTACCTCCTGGAGCGGGGGGGTGAGCAGTACTTC. It is translated as CASSYLLERGGEQYF.

The chain uses TRBV19 and TRBJ1-1; D call uncertain. From germline, CDR1 is LNHDA and CDR2 SQIVND (reference sequence). V lost 7 bases to trimming and J lost 1 base, with 13 bases between them. The CDR3 has 14 amino acids. In nucleotides, the CDR3 is TGTGCCAGTACCCCGGTCGGCGAGAACACTGAAGCTTTCTTT. Translated, it gives CASTPVGENTEAFF.

V is TRBV5-1 and J is TRBJ2-1, with D unresolved. The CDR3 has 13 residues. CDR1 is SGHRS, CDR2 YFSETQ, per germline. Trimming left V 0 bases short and J 7 bases short, with 8 bases between. The DNA for the CDR3 is TGCGCCAGCAGCTTGGAATTGGGGAATGAGCAGTTCTTC. Encoded protein: CASSLELGNEQFF.

The rearrangement uses TRBV29-1 and TRBJ1-3; D is undetermined. The germline gives CDR1 SQVTM, CDR2 ANQGSEA. Trimming removed 5 bases at V and 4 bases at J, with 9 bases between. The CDR3 sequence is 12 residues long. The CDR3 nucleotides are TGCAGCGTTACGACCGGGGGAAACACCATATATTTT. Translating it yields CSVTTGGNTIYF.

V is TRBV5-4 and J is TRBJ1-2, with a tentative D call TRBD1 (5 bases). V was shortened by 6 bases and J by 0 bases, with 15 bases between the two germline ends. This CDR3 has 15 amino acids. Germline assignment: CDR1 SGHNT and CDR2 YYREEE (reference sequence). The CDR3 sequence: CASKPGGSTNYGYTF. DNA for the CDR3: TGTGCCAGCAAACCTGGGGGGTCGACTAACTATGGCTACACCTTC.

The chain is built from TRBV20-1 and TRBJ2-5; possibly TRBD2 for D (5 bases). V lost 3 bases, J lost 3 bases, and 5 bases lay in between. The V gene's germline CDR1 is DFQATT and CDR2 SNEGSKA (reference sequence). The CDR3 runs 11 residues. The CDR3 DNA follows: TGCAGTGCTAGCGGGGAAGAGACCCAGTACTTC. Translating it yields CSASGEETQYF.

The chain is built from TRBV25-1 and TRBJ2-6, with TRBD1 matching 10 bases. In germline, CDR1 is MGHDK, CDR2 SYGVNS. This CDR3 has 17 amino acids. J lost 0 bases, V lost 6 bases, and 5 bases had no gene match. The CDR3 here is CASSRQGAISGANVLTF. CDR3 nucleotide sequence: TGTGCCAGCAGCAGACAGGGGGCAATCTCTGGGGCCAACGTCCTGACTTTC.

The V and J genes are TRBV7-9 and TRBJ2-1; no clear D. CDR3 size: 13 residues. From germline, CDR1 is SEHNR and CDR2 FQNEAQ (reference sequence). Between the trimmed V and J ends, which lost 5 bases and 5 bases, there was a span of 10 bases. Here the CDR3 DNA reads TGTGCCAGCAGCCCATGGGCCAACAATGAGCAGTTCTTC. As protein: CASSPWANNEQFF.

The chain couples TRBV11-2 to TRBJ1-6; no clear D gene. The CDR3 runs 16 residues. CDR1 and CDR2 from the germline V gene are SGHAT and FQNNGV. V lost 2 bases and J lost 0, with 8 bases in between. In DNA, the CDR3 is TGTGCCAGCAGCTTAAGGGCCTACTCCTATAATTCACCCCTCCACTTT. Translation: CASSLRAYSYNSPLHF.

This chain uses TRBV5-4 with TRBJ2-5; D perhaps matches TRBD2 (6 bases). There are 15 residues in the CDR3. Germline-derived CDR1 and CDR2 are SGHNT and YYREEE (reference sequence). The V and J ends lost 1 base and 1 base respectively, with 11 bases between them. CDR3 coding DNA: TGTGCCAGCAGCTTGTTGGCGGGAAGCCAAGAGACCCAGTACTTC. It translates to CASSLLAGSQETQYF.

This clone was recorded once. The rearrangement links TRBV10-2 to TRBJ2-7; 8 nucleotides line up with TRBD1. Germline trimming cut 8 bases from V and 5 bases from J; bases unmatched to any gene: 5. The V gene's germline CDR1 is WSHSY and CDR2 SAAADI. The CDR3 consists of 12 residues. CDR3 bases: TGCGCCAGCTGGCAGGGGGCCCACGAGCAGTACTTC. Its translation is CASWQGAHEQYF.

The V gene is TRBV19, the J gene TRBJ1-5, with D hard to call. This CDR3 region has 14 residues. The V gene's germline CDR1 is LNHDA and CDR2 SQIVND (reference sequence). Trimming took off 5 bases at V and 5 bases at J, with 13 bases between the two ends. CDR3: CASSPRTGYQPQHF. CDR3 nucleotides: TGTGCCAGTAGTCCACGGACGGGGTATCAGCCCCAGCATTTT.

The CDR3 DNA reads TGTGCCAGTAGTACCTCAGGGGTCGCCTACGAGCAGTACTTC. Translation: CASSTSGVAYEQYF. The chain couples TRBV19 to TRBJ2-7; perhaps TRBD1 as D (6 bases). Trimming left V 4 bases short and J 2 bases short, with 12 bases between. The CDR3 runs to 14 residues. Germline assignment: CDR1 LNHDA and CDR2 SQIVND (reference sequence).

This chain links TRBV5-1 with TRBJ1-6; D is perhaps TRBD1 (6 bases). V lost 3 bases, J lost 8 bases, and 15 bases lay in between. This CDR3 spans 15 amino acids. CDR1 is SGHRS, CDR2 YFSETQ, per germline. The CDR3 here is CASSSWDTEDSPLHF. As DNA, the CDR3 is TGCGCCAGCAGCTCATGGGACACCGAGGATTCACCCCTCCACTTT. Combining the CDR3 with reference TRBV5-1 and TRBJ1-6 gives the whole variable domain KAGVTQTPRYLIKTRGQQVTLSCSPISGHRSVSWYQQTPGQGLQFLFEYFSETQRNKGNFPGRFSGRQFSNSRSEMNVSTLELGDSALYLCASSSWDTEDSPLHFGNGTRLTVT.

The chain uses TRBV11-2 and TRBJ2-7; D is ambiguous. Trimming removed 0 bases at V and 5 bases at J, with 11 bases between. The CDR3 has 14 amino acids. The germline V gene has CDR1 SGHAT and CDR2 FQNNGV. The CDR3 here is CASSLDTAWDEQYF. As DNA, the CDR3 is TGTGCCAGCAGCTTAGATACAGCATGGGACGAGCAGTACTTC.

CDR3 bases: TGTGCCATCAGGACCGACAGGGGTAGCACAGATACGCAGTATTTT. Translating it yields CAIRTDRGSTDTQYF. The V and J genes are TRBV10-3 and TRBJ2-3; 8 nucleotides agree with TRBD1. Germline V gene sequence: CDR1 ENHRY, CDR2 SYGVKD. CDR3 length: 15 amino acids. V was clipped by 6 bases and J by 0 bases; unmatched bases: 5.

The V gene is TRBV7-3, the J gene TRBJ1-6, with D perhaps TRBD1 (5 bases). The V and J ends lost 1 base and 9 bases respectively, with 10 bases between them. The CDR3 is 14 amino acids. Germline V gives CDR1 SGHTA, CDR2 FQGTGA. CDR3 DNA: TGTGCCAGCAGCTTAAAAATTGGGGGTTCACCCCTCCACTTT. Protein sequence: CASSLKIGGSPLHF.